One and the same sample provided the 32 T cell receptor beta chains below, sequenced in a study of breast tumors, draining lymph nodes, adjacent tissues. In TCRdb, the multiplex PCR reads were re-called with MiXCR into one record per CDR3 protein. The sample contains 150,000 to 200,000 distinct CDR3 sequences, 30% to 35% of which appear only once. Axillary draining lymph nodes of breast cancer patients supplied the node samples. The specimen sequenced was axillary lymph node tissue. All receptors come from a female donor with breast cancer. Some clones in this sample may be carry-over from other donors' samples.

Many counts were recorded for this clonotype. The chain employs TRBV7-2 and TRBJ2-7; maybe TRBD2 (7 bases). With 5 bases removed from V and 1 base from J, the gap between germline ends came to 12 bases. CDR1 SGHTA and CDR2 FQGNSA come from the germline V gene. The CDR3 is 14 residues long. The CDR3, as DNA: TGTGCCAGCAGCGCCGGGGGGCGATCCTACGAGCAGTACTTC. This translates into CASSAGGRSYEQYF. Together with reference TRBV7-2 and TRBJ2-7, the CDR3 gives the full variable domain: GAGVSQSPSNKVTEKGKDVELRCDPISGHTALYWYRQSLGQGLEFLIYFQGNSAPDKSGLPSDRFSAERTGGSVSTLTIQRTQQEDSAVYLCASSAGGRSYEQYFGPGTRLTVT.

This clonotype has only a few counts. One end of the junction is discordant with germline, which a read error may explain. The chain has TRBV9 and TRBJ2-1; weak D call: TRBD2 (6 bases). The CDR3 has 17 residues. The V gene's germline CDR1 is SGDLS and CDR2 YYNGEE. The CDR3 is CASSGVSGGASYTEQFF. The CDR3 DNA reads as TGTGCCAGCAGCGGGGTCAGTGGCGGGGCCTCCTACACTGAGCAGTTCTTC.

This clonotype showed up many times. The chain's CDR3 is CASSLHERVDTQYF. The CDR3 DNA sequence: TGTGCCAGCAGCTTACACGAGAGAGTAGATACGCAGTATTTT. The chain combines TRBV7-2 with TRBJ2-3, with D uncertain. The germline V gene encodes CDR1 SGHTA and CDR2 FQGNSA. This CDR3 contains 14 residues. Trimming stripped 2 bases from V and 5 bases from J, with 11 bases between.

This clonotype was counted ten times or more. The CDR3 region has the DNA TGTGCCAGCAGCTTATATGTCAACGGGGAGCTGTTTTTT. The encoded protein is CASSLYVNGELFF. The rearrangement links TRBV7-3 to TRBJ2-2; no definite D call. Looked up from germline, CDR1 is SGHTA and CDR2 is FQGTGA. V was shortened by 2 bases and J by 7 bases, with 8 bases between the two germline ends. CDR3 length equals 13 residues.

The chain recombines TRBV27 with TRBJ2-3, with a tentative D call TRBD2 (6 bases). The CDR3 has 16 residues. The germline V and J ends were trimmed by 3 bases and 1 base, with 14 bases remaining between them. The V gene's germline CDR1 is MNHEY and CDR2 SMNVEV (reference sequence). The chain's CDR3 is CASSFGGFLGTDTQYF. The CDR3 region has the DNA TGTGCCAGCAGTTTCGGAGGGTTCTTAGGCACAGATACGCAGTATTTT.

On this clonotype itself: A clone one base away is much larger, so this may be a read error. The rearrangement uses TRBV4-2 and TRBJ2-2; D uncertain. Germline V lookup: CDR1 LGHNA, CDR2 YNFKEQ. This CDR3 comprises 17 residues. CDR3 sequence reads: CASSQQSRALNAGELFF. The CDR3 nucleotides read TGTGCCAGCAGCCAGCAAAGTCGGGCCCTGAACGCCGGGGAGCTGTTTTTT.

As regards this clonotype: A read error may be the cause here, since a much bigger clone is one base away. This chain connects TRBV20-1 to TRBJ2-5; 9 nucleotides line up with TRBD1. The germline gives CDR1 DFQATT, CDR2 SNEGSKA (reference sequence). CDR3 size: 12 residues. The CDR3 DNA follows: TGCAGTGCAACAGGGGGCTTGGAGACCCCGTACTTC. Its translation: CSATGGLETPYF.

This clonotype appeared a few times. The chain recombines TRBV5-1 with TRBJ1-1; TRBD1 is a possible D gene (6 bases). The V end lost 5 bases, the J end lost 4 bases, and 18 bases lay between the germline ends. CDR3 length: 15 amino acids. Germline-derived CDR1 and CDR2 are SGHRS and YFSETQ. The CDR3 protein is CASRMGYSQGTEAFF. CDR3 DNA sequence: TGCGCCAGCAGGATGGGGTATTCACAGGGCACTGAAGCTTTCTTT. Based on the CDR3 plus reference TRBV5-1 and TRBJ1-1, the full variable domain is KAGVTQTPRYLIKTRGQQVTLSCSPISGHRSVSWYQQTPGQGLQFLFEYFSETQRNKGNFPGRFSGRQFSNSRSEMNVSTLELGDSALYLCASRMGYSQGTEAFFGQGTRLTVV.

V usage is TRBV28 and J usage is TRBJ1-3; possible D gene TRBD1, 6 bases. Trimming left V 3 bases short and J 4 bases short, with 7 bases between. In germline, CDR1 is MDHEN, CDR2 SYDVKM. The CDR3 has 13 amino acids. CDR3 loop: CASSLGAGNTIYF. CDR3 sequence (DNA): TGTGCCAGCAGTTTGGGGGCCGGAAACACCATATATTTT.

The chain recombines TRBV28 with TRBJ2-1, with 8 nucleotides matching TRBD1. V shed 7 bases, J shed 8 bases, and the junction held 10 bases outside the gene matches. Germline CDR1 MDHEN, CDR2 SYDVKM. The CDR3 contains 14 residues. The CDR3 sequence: CASTVPGQVHEQFF. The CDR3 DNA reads TGTGCCAGCACCGTCCCGGGACAGGTTCATGAGCAGTTCTTC.

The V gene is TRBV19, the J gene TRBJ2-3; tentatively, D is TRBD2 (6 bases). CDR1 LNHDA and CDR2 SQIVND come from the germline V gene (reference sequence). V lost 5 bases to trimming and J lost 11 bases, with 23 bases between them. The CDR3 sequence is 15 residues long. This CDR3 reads CASSWGDFPYNEQYF. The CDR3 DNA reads TGTGCCAGTAGTTGGGGGGACTTCCCCTACAATGAGCAGTATTTT.

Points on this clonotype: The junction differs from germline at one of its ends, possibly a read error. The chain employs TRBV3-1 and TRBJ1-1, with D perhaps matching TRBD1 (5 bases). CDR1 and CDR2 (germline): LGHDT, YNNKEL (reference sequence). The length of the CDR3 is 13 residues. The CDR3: CTSRRRERAEAFF. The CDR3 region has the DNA TGTACCAGCAGACGCAGGGAACGGGCTGAAGCTTTCTTT. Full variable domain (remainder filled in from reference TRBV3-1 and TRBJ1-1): DTAVSQTPKYLVTQMGNDKSIKCEQNLGHDTMYWYKQDSKKFLKIMFSYNNKELIINETVPNRFSPKSPDKAHLNLHINSLELGDSAVYFCTSRRRERAEAFFGQGTRLTVV.

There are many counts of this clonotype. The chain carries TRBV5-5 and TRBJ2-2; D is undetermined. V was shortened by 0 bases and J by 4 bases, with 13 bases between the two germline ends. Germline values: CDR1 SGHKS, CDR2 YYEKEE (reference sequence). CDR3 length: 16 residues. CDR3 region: CASSLVVASGTGELFF. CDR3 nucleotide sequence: TGTGCCAGCAGCTTGGTTGTTGCGTCGGGCACCGGGGAGCTGTTTTTT.

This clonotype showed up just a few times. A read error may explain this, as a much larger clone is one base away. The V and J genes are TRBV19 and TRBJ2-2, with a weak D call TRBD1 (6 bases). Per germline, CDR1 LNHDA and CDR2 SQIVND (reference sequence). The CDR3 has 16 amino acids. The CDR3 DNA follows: TGTGCCGGTAGTATAGGGAAAGGGACAAGCACCGGGGAGCTGTTTTTT. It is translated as CAGSIGKGTSTGELFF.

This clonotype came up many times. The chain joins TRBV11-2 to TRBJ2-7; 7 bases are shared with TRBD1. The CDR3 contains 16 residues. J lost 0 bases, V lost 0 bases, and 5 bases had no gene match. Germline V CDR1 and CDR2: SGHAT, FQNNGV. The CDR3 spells CASSLEGQPSSYEQYF. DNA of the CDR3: TGTGCCAGCAGCTTAGAGGGACAGCCTAGCTCCTACGAGCAGTACTTC.

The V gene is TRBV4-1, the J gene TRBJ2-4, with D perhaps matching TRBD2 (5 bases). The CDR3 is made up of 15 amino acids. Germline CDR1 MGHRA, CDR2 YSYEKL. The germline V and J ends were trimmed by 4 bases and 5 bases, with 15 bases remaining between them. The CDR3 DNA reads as TGCGCCAGCAGCCCACTGGGCCGGGGAGAAAACATTCAGTACTTC. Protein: CASSPLGRGENIQYF.

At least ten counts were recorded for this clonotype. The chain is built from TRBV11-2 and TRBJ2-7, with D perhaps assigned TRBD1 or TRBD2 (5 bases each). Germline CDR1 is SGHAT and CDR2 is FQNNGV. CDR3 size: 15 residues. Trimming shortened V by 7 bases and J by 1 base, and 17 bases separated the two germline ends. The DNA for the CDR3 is TGTGCCAGCAAGGGGAATTCCGGGGCTTCCTACGAGCAGTACTTC. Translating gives CASKGNSGASYEQYF.

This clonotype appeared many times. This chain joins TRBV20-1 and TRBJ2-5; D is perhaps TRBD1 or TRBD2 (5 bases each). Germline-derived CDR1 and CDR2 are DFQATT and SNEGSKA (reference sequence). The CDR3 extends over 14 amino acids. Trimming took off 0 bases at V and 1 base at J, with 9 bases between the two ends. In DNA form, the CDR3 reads TGCAGTGCTAGAGATGTGAGGGGCCAAGAGACCCAGTACTTC. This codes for CSARDVRGQETQYF.

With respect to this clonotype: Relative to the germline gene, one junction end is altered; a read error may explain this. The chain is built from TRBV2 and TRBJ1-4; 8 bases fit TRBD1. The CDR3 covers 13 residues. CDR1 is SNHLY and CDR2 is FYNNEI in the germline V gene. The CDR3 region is CANSGQGGEKLFF. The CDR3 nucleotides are TGTGCCAACAGTGGACAGGGTGGCGAAAAACTGTTTTTT.

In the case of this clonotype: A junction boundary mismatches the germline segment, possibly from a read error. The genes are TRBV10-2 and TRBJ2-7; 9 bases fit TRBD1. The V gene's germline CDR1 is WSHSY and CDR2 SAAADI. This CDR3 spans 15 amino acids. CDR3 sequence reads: CASSAMTGGLGEQYF. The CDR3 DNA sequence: TGTGCCAGCAGCGCGATGACAGGGGGTCTGGGGGAGCAGTACTTC.

CDR3 coding DNA: TGTGCCAGCAGTTACTCCCTAGCGGGCTACCTACACAATGAGCAGTTCTTC. This encodes CASSYSLAGYLHNEQFF. V usage is TRBV6-5 and J usage is TRBJ2-1; 8 positions match TRBD2. CDR1 and CDR2 (germline): MNHEY, SVGAGI. The CDR3 has 17 residues. Losses at the gene ends were 0 bases for V and 5 bases for J; bases not matched to a gene: 9.

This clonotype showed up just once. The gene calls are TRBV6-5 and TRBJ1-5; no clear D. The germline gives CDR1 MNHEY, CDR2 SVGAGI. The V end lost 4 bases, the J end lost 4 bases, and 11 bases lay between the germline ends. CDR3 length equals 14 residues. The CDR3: CASSSAGLNQPQHF. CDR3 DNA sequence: TGTGCCAGCAGTTCAGCAGGACTAAATCAGCCCCAGCATTTT.

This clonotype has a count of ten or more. CDR3 sequence: CSARDFGSNSGNTIYF. CDR3 nucleotides: TGCAGTGCTAGAGATTTTGGCAGCAACTCTGGAAACACCATATATTTT. J is TRBJ1-3 and V is TRBV20-1, with D unresolved. Trimming pared 0 bases from V and 0 bases from J, leaving 12 bases between. The CDR3 is 16 residues long. Germline CDR1 reads DFQATT; CDR2 reads SNEGSKA (reference sequence).

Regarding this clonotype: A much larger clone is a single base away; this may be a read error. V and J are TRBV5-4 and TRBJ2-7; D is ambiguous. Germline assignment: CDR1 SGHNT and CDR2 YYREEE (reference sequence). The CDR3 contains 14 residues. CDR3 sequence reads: CASSLAVSSYEQCF. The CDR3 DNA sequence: TGTGCCAGCAGCTTGGCCGTAAGTTCCTACGAGCAGTGCTTC. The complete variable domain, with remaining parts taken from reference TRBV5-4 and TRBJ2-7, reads ETGVTQSPTHLIKTRGQQVTLRCSSQSGHNTVSWYQQALGQGPQFIFQYYREEENGRGNFPPRFSGLQFPNYSSELNVNALELDDSALYLCASSLAVSSYEQCFGPGTRLTVT.

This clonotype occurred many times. CDR3 amino acids: CASSNRVIAGYTGELFF. The CDR3 DNA follows: TGTGCCAGCAGCAATCGGGTGATAGCGGGATACACCGGGGAGCTGTTTTTT. The chain joins TRBV12-3 or TRBV12-4 to TRBJ2-2, with 8 bases matching TRBD2. The CDR3 consists of 17 residues. The V segment lost 6 bases and the J segment 3 bases; nucleotides outside the gene matches: 12.

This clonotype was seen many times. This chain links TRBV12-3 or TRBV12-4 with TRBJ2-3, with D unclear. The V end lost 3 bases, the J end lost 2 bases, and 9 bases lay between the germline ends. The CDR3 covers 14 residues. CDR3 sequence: CASSFGLPTDTQYF. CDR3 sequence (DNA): TGTGCCAGCAGTTTTGGGCTCCCCACAGATACGCAGTATTTT.

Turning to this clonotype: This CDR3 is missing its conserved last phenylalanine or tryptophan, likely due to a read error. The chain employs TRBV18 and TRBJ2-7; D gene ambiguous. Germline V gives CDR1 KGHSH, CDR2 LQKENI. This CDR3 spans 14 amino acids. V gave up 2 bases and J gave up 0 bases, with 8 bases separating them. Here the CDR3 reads CASSPRKHSYEQYL. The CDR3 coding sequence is TGTGCCAGCTCACCAAGGAAGCACTCCTACGAGCAGTACCTC.

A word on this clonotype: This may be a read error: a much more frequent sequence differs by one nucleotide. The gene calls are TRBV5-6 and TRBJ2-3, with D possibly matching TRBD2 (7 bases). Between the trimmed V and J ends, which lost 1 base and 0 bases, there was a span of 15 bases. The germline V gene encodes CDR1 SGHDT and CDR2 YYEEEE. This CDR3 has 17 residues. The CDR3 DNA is TGTGCCAGCAGCTTGACTAGCGCGGGGGCTAGCACAGATACGCAGTATTTT. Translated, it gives CASSLTSAGASTDTQYF.

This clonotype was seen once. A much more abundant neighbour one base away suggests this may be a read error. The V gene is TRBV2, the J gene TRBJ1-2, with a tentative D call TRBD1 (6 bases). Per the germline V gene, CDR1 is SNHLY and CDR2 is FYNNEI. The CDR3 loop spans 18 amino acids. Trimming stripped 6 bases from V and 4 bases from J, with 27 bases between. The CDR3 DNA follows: TGTGCCAGCAGCAAAGGTATTTGGACAGAGGAAGATTCCTATGGCTACACCTTC. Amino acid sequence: CASSKGIWTEEDSYGYTF.

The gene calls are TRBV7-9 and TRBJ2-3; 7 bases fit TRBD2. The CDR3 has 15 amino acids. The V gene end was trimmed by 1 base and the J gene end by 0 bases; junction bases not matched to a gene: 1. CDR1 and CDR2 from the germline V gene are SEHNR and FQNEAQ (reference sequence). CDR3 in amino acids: CASSLEAGSTDTQYF. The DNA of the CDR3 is TGTGCCAGCAGCTTAGAAGCGGGGAGCACAGATACGCAGTATTTT.

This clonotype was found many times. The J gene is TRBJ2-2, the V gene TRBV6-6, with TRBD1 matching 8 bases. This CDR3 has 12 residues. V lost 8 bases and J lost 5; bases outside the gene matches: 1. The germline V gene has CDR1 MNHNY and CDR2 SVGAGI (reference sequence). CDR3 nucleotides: TGTGCCAGCGACAGGGGTACCGGGGAGCTGTTTTTT. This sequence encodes CASDRGTGELFF.

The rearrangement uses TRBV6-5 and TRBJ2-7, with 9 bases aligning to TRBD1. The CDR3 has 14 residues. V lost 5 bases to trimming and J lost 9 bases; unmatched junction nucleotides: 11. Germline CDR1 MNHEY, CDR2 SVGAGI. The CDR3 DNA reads TGTGCCAGCAGTCACCGGGACAGGGTTACGAGGCAGTACTTC. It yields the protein CASSHRDRVTRQYF.